These T cell receptor beta chains were read from a single sample in a study of cytomegalovirus exposure and HLA in healthy donors. Generated by immunoSEQ multiplex PCR, the TCRdb table keeps only in-frame clones and is missing some. The sample consists of under 150,000 clones, more than 70% of them appearing once. Sequenced: PBMCs. These receptors came from a man aged 50 to 60 in good health and CMV-seropositive. The CDR3 runs from the conserved cysteine through the conserved F or W. D genes are given only for firm matches. Clone size is not always given. Where it is, it says once, few, many or a class for expanded clones.

D,J,length,size,V,DNA,CDR3
-,TRBJ2-1,13,-,TRBV9,TGTGCCAGCAGCGTATTAGTCTCCGATGAGCAGTTCTTC,CASSVLVSDEQFF
-,TRBJ2-3,11,-,TRBV28,TGTGCCAGCAGTCCCCGGAAACAGATGTATTTT,CASSPRKQMYF
-,TRBJ2-5,13,-,TRBV6-5,TGTGCCAGCAGTTTAAGAGGGCAAGAGACCCAGTACTTC,CASSLRGQETQYF
-,TRBJ2-2,16,once,TRBV28,TGTGCCAGCAGTTTGTACTCCACCGCGAACACCGGGGAGCTGTTTTTT,CASSLYSTANTGELFF
-,TRBJ1-1,13,-,TRBV5-5,TGTGCCAGCAGCCGACCTCCGGGGGATGAAGCTTTCTTT,CASSRPPGDEAFF
-,TRBJ2-3,15,-,TRBV11-2,TGTGCCAGCAGCTTAGGCTGGACTAGCACAGATACGCAGTATTTT,CASSLGWTSTDTQYF
-,TRBJ2-1,15,-,TRBV2,TGTGCCAGCAGCAGACAGGCGAGCTCCTACAATGAGCAGTTCTTC,CASSRQASSYNEQFF
-,TRBJ2-5,16,-,TRBV5-1,TGCGCCAGCAGCTTGCGACTAGTCAGCGCCCAAGAGACCCAGTACTTC,CASSLRLVSAQETQYF
TRBD1,TRBJ2-5,16,-,TRBV4-1,TGCGCCAGCAGCCAAGCTGGGACAGGGCTGGGGGAGACCCAGTACTTC,CASSQAGTGLGETQYF
-,TRBJ1-3,12,many,TRBV15,TGTGCCACCAGCAGAGCAGGGAACACCATATATTTT,CATSRAGNTIYF
TRBD2,TRBJ2-1,13,-,TRBV10-3,TGTGCCATCAGTACTAGCGGGAGGAATGAGCAGTTCTTC,CAISTSGRNEQFF
-,TRBJ1-2,15,-,TRBV7-9,TGTGCCAGCAGCTTAGCGCTTACCACTCACTATGGCTACACCTTC,CASSLALTTHYGYTF
-,TRBJ1-2,11,-,TRBV29-1,TGCAGCGTTGAAGACCCGCGCTGGTACACCTTC,CSVEDPRWYTF
-,TRBJ1-2,14,-,TRBV2,TGTGCCAGCAGTGAATATCAGGGGATAGGAGGCTACACCTTC,CASSEYQGIGGYTF
TRBD1,TRBJ2-1,15,-,TRBV2,TGTGCCAGCAGAGAAGGGACAGACCCCTACAATGAGCAGTTCTTC,CASREGTDPYNEQFF
TRBD1,TRBJ2-7,15,-,TRBV6-5,TGTGCCAGCAGTTCGGGACAGGGAGGGCTCTACGAGCAGTACTTC,CASSSGQGGLYEQYF
TRBD1,TRBJ2-5,15,-,TRBV4-1,TGCGCCAGCAGCCAATCCGGGACAGGGCAAGAGACCCAGTACTTC,CASSQSGTGQETQYF
-,TRBJ1-3,14,-,TRBV27,TGTGCCAGCAGTCGTGGGGCCCAGGGAAACACCATATATTTT,CASSRGAQGNTIYF
-,TRBJ1-1,17,-,TRBV18,TGTGCCAGCTCATTCCTCGAATGGACAGAGACCTATGCTGAAGCTTTCTTT,CASSFLEWTETYAEAFF
TRBD2,TRBJ2-2,15,once,TRBV7-3,TGTGCCAGCAGTCATAGCGGGGTGAACACCGGGGAGCTGTTTTTT,CASSHSGVNTGELFF
TRBD1,TRBJ2-7,13,-,TRBV15,TGTGCCACCAGCGTGGGACAGCGAGGGGAGCAGTACTTC,CATSVGQRGEQYF
TRBD1,TRBJ1-1,14,-,TRBV18,TGTGCCAGCTCACTTTCACAGGGGTTGTTAGAAACTTTCTTT,CASSLSQGLLETFF
TRBD1,TRBJ2-7,12,once,TRBV28,TGTGCCAGCAGTTTGACAGGGGTCGAGCAGTACTTC,CASSLTGVEQYF
-,TRBJ1-5,15,-,TRBV29-1,TGCAGCGTTGTGAAGGGGAGGAAAATGAATCAGCCCCAGCATTTT,CSVVKGRKMNQPQHF
TRBD2,TRBJ2-5,16,-,TRBV9,TGTGCCAGCACGCCCGGGCATAGCGGGGGGTTAGAGACCCAGTACTTC,CASTPGHSGGLETQYF
-,TRBJ2-5,16,-,TRBV11-2,TGTGCCAGCAGCTTAGGAACAGCGGGCGTCCAAGAGACCCAGTACTTC,CASSLGTAGVQETQYF
-,TRBJ1-2,15,few,TRBV7-6,TGTGCCAGCAGCCCCTCGGTGGGAGGGTTAAGTGGCTACACCTTC,CASSPSVGGLSGYTF
TRBD2,TRBJ2-7,16,-,TRBV4-1,TGCGCCAGCAGGGACTTAATCGAGACTAGCGGGGCCGAGCAGTACTTC,CASRDLIETSGAEQYF
TRBD1,TRBJ2-7,13,-,TRBV29-1,TGCAGCGTTGTAAAGGGACAGACCTACGAGCAGTACTTC,CSVVKGQTYEQYF
-,TRBJ1-6,14,-,TRBV11-2,TGTGCCAGCAGCTTGGAAGGGGGTAATTCACCCCTCCACTTT,CASSLEGGNSPLHF
-,TRBJ2-2,14,-,TRBV11-3,TGTGCCAGCAGAGATGGGCTGGCCACCGGGGAGCTGTTTTTT,CASRDGLATGELFF
-,TRBJ2-5,14,few,TRBV7-9,TGTGCCAGCAGCGGAGGGACAGCTCAAGAGACCCAGTACTTC,CASSGGTAQETQYF
TRBD1,TRBJ2-6,17,-,TRBV11-3,TGTGCCAGCAGCTTAGGGGACAGGCCTTCTGGGGCCAACGTCCTGACTTTC,CASSLGDRPSGANVLTF
-,TRBJ1-1,17,-,TRBV27,TGTGCCAGCAGTTTATCGAAGCGGGGAGGGATGAACACTGAAGCTTTCTTT,CASSLSKRGGMNTEAFF
-,TRBJ2-7,14,-,TRBV2,TGTGCCAGCAGTGCTAAGAGCGTCTCCTACGAGCAGTACTTC,CASSAKSVSYEQYF
-,TRBJ2-7,13,-,TRBV4-1,TGCGCCAGCAGCTTAGATATTTCCTACGAGCAGTACTTC,CASSLDISYEQYF
-,TRBJ2-3,12,-,TRBV7-6,TGTGCCAGCAGCTTAGAGAGAGATACGCAGTATTTT,CASSLERDTQYF